This T cell receptor beta chain is from a study of T cell repertoires in cytomegalovirus infection. With respect to this clonotype: No antigen is known for it.

TCRdb redid the calling of the reads with MiXCR, one entry per CDR3 protein. This sample has about 700,000 distinct CDR3 sequences, with around 31% found just once. This TCR was recovered from a human donor in good health (CMV status not recorded). Some clones in this sample may be carry-over from other donors' samples. Sequencing used cultured PBMCs, obtained from culture after CMV antigen stimulation.

CDR3 region: CASSPFKGQETQYF. CDR3 DNA sequence: TGTGCCAGCAGTCCTTTCAAGGGGCAAGAGACCCAGTACTTC. This sequence joins TRBV27 and TRBJ2-5, with D perhaps matching TRBD1 (5 bases). The CDR3 extends over 14 amino acids. The V and J ends lost 5 bases and 2 bases respectively, with 12 bases between them. Germline values: CDR1 MNHEY, CDR2 SMNVEV (reference sequence).